The 30 T cell receptor beta chains below come from one sample, sequenced in a study of cytomegalovirus exposure and HLA in healthy donors (TCRdb year 2017). To prepare the library, the immunoSEQ multiplex PCR assay was applied. For the multiplex PCR, a mixture combining 60 forward primers for TCR Vbeta segments and 13 reverse primers for TCR Jbeta segments was used. Imported from immuneACCESS, the table was reduced by TCRdb to in-frame sequences with V and J called. These copies leave out some clones; in studies compared against another copy, an unresolved V gene accounts for under half, and the cause of the remainder is not known. Within this sample are 200,000 to 300,000 clones, with around 81% of them counted one time only. The top ten clonotypes cover almost 8% of the sample. The sample consisted of PBMCs. Every receptor here comes from a woman aged 60-75 years in good health and CMV-seropositive.

This sequence joins TRBV19 and TRBJ1-1, with D unclear. This CDR3 is 14 amino acids long. Germline V gives CDR1 LNHDA, CDR2 SQIVND (reference sequence). V dropped 6 bases and J dropped 7 bases, with 18 bases sitting between them. CDR3 DNA: TGTGCCAGTAGCCGTCCGAGGGAAAAACTTGAAGCTTTCTTT. Amino acids: CASSRPREKLEAFF.

The V gene is TRBV18, the J gene TRBJ2-5; 11 positions agree with TRBD2. V lost 4 bases to trimming and J lost 2 bases; unmatched junction nucleotides: 9. The CDR3 is 17 amino acids. Germline CDR1 reads KGHSH; CDR2 reads LQKENI. The CDR3 DNA is TGTGCCAGCTCACGTACCTTAGCGGGAGGGTTACAAGAGACCCAGTACTTC. This gives the protein CASSRTLAGGLQETQYF.

The chain couples TRBV19 to TRBJ2-7, with 10 bases that match TRBD2. V lost 4 bases to trimming and J lost 0 bases; unmatched junction nucleotides: 3. This CDR3 is built from 15 residues. Germline CDR1 and CDR2: LNHDA and SQIVND (reference sequence). This CDR3 reads CASSTSGRDSYEQYF. In nucleotides, the CDR3 is TGTGCCAGTAGTACGAGCGGGAGGGACTCCTACGAGCAGTACTTC.

V usage is TRBV7-3 and J usage is TRBJ2-1; 9 bases agree with TRBD2. The CDR3 runs to 14 residues. In germline, CDR1 is SGHTA, CDR2 FQGTGA. Unmatched junction bases numbered 7, after V lost 5 bases and J lost 8 bases. This CDR3 reads CASSVGTSSHEQFF. In DNA form, the CDR3 reads TGTGCCAGCAGCGTCGGGACTAGCTCCCATGAGCAGTTCTTC.

The chain combines TRBV30 with TRBJ2-2; D remains unclear. The CDR3 contains 15 residues. Per germline, CDR1 GTSNPN and CDR2 SVGIG (reference sequence). The V end lost 0 bases, the J end lost 2 bases, and 10 bases lay between the germline ends. Here the CDR3 DNA reads TGTGCCTGGAGTGTACTAAGGCCAAACACCGGGGAGCTGTTTTTT. Translating gives CAWSVLRPNTGELFF. The complete variable domain, with remaining parts taken from reference TRBV30 and TRBJ2-2, reads SQTIHQWPATLVQPVGSPLSLECTVEGTSNPNLYWYRQAAGRGLQLLFYSVGIGQISSEVPQNLSASRPQDRQFILSSKKLLLSDSGFYLCAWSVLRPNTGELFFGEGSRLTVL.

The rearrangement joins TRBV25-1 to TRBJ1-2; 8 nucleotides match TRBD1. Germline V gene lookup returns CDR1 MGHDK and CDR2 SYGVNS. J gave up 6 bases and V 4 bases, and 4 bases lay outside the gene matches. The CDR3 runs to 13 residues. The CDR3: CASSVKTGDGYTF. DNA for the CDR3: TGTGCCAGCAGTGTCAAGACAGGGGATGGCTACACCTTC.

The V call is TRBV4-1, the J call TRBJ2-5, with 9 bases lining up with TRBD2. The CDR3 runs to 15 residues. J was trimmed by 2 bases and V by 2 bases; bases with no gene match: 3. The V gene's germline CDR1 is MGHRA and CDR2 YSYEKL. CDR3 residues: CASSQTSGQQETQYF. The CDR3 nucleotides are TGCGCCAGCAGCCAAACTAGCGGGCAGCAAGAGACCCAGTACTTC.

This chain uses TRBV15 with TRBJ2-2; D is undetermined. The length of the CDR3 is 14 residues. CDR1 is LNHNV and CDR2 is YYDKDF in the germline V gene (reference sequence). V lost 3 bases, J lost 0 bases, and 5 bases lay in between. CDR3 sequence (DNA): TGTGCCACCAGCAGGACTTCGAACACCGGGGAGCTGTTTTTT. Translating gives CATSRTSNTGELFF.

This rearrangement joins TRBV14 to TRBJ2-7, with D uncertain. V gave up 3 bases and J gave up 3 bases, with 3 bases separating them. The germline V gene encodes CDR1 SGHDN and CDR2 FVKESK. CDR3 length equals 11 residues. The CDR3: CASSQYYEQYF. CDR3 coding DNA: TGTGCCAGCAGCCAGTACTACGAGCAGTACTTC. Looking up the rest from reference TRBV14 and TRBJ2-7 gives the full variable domain: EAGVTQFPSHSVIEKGQTVTLRCDPISGHDNLYWYRRVMGKEIKFLLHFVKESKQDESGMPNNRFLAERTGGTYSTLKVQPAELEDSGVYFCASSQYYEQYFGPGTRLTVT.

The V call is TRBV15, the J call TRBJ2-2, with D perhaps TRBD1 (5 bases). The V and J ends lost 0 bases and 5 bases respectively, with 7 bases between them. CDR1 LNHNV and CDR2 YYDKDF come from the germline V gene (reference sequence). This CDR3 has 14 amino acids. DNA of the CDR3: TGTGCCACCAGCAGAGATCAGGGTACCGGGGAGCTGTTTTTT. It encodes CATSRDQGTGELFF.

This clone has just one count. V and J are TRBV5-1 and TRBJ2-2; 9 nucleotides line up with TRBD1. This CDR3 comprises 18 residues. Germline V lookup: CDR1 SGHRS, CDR2 YFSETQ. V trimming: 9 bases; J trimming: 4 bases; junction bases outside the gene matches: 19. As DNA, the CDR3 is TGCGCCACCTTTACTGGGGACAGGGCCCGAGGAGGCACCGGGGAGCTGTTTTTT. The encoded protein is CATFTGDRARGGTGELFF. Full variable domain (rest looked up from reference TRBV5-1 and TRBJ2-2): KAGVTQTPRYLIKTRGQQVTLSCSPISGHRSVSWYQQTPGQGLQFLFEYFSETQRNKGNFPGRFSGRQFSNSRSEMNVSTLELGDSALYLCATFTGDRARGGTGELFFGEGSRLTVL.

This clone has a single count. CDR3 sequence (DNA): TGTGCCAGCTCAAGGGTGGGGAGGCCCTACGAGCAGTACTTC. Translating gives CASSRVGRPYEQYF. The chain is built from TRBV18 and TRBJ2-7; D might be TRBD2 (6 bases). V was pared by 5 bases and J by 2 bases, with 13 bases between. The CDR3 extends over 14 amino acids. The V gene's germline CDR1 is KGHSH and CDR2 LQKENI.

The gene calls are TRBV28 and TRBJ1-5; D possibly corresponds to TRBD1 (5 bases). This CDR3 comprises 13 residues. Germline V lookup: CDR1 MDHEN, CDR2 SYDVKM. V lost 6 bases and J lost 7, with 13 bases in between. DNA of the CDR3: TGTGCCAGCAGCCACAACAGGCAGCAGCCCCAGCATTTT. This encodes CASSHNRQQPQHF.

J is TRBJ2-1 and V is TRBV5-4, with 7 bases aligning to TRBD1. V gave up 4 bases and J gave up 4 bases; unmatched junction bases: 2. This CDR3 has 13 residues. Germline CDR1 is SGHNT and CDR2 is YYREEE (reference sequence). The CDR3 here is CASSVTGYNEQFF. In nucleotides, the CDR3 is TGTGCCAGCAGCGTGACAGGGTACAATGAGCAGTTCTTC.

The V and J genes are TRBV6-5 and TRBJ1-1, with 9 bases fitting TRBD1. The CDR3 runs 12 residues. Germline assignment: CDR1 MNHEY and CDR2 SVGAGI. The V gene end was trimmed by 6 bases and the J gene end by 10 bases; junction bases not matched to a gene: 6. The CDR3, as DNA: TGTGCCAGCAGCACACTGACAGGGGGAGCTTTCTTT. Residues: CASSTLTGGAFF.

The genes are TRBV7-9 and TRBJ1-1; perhaps TRBD1 as D (6 bases). CDR1 SEHNR and CDR2 FQNEAQ come from the germline V gene (reference sequence). Trimming stripped 1 base from V and 4 bases from J, with 10 bases between. The CDR3 spans 14 residues. The CDR3 DNA sequence: TGTGCCAGCAGCTTAGGGACAGAAATCACTGAAGCTTTCTTT. Amino acid sequence: CASSLGTEITEAFF. Looking up the rest from reference TRBV7-9 and TRBJ1-1 gives the full variable domain: DTGVSQNPRHKITKRGQNVTFRCDPISEHNRLYWYRQTLGQGPEFLTYFQNEAQLEKSRLLSDRFSAERPKGSFSTLEIQRTEQGDSAMYLCASSLGTEITEAFFGQGTRLTVV.

In this sample, this clone turned up once. The V and J genes are TRBV28 and TRBJ1-2, with 12 bases lining up with TRBD1. The CDR3 totals 16 residues. The V and J ends lost 2 bases and 6 bases, in that order; junction bases with no gene match: 7. Germline CDR1 reads MDHEN; CDR2 reads SYDVKM. CDR3 coding DNA: TGTGCCAGCAGTTTAATCGGGGGACAGGGGGCGCATGGCTACACCTTC. This sequence encodes CASSLIGGQGAHGYTF.

This clone was recorded a few times. The chain couples TRBV11-2 to TRBJ2-1, with TRBD1 identical over 10 bases. CDR3 size: 16 residues. Germline CDR1 and CDR2: SGHAT and FQNNGV. Germline trimming cut 5 bases from V and 8 bases from J; bases unmatched to any gene: 12. Written as DNA, the CDR3 is TGTGCCAGCAGCCTAAGCGACAGGGGGCTAAGCGATGAGCAGTTCTTC. Protein sequence: CASSLSDRGLSDEQFF.

The chain is built from TRBV2 and TRBJ2-7, with D perhaps TRBD1 (5 bases). Looked up from germline, CDR1 is SNHLY and CDR2 is FYNNEI. This CDR3 has 13 residues. V dropped 8 bases and J dropped 5 bases, with 16 bases sitting between them. The CDR3, as DNA: TGTGCCAGCGTCGTACAGGCTCGTCACGAGCAGTACTTC. It translates to CASVVQARHEQYF. Combining the CDR3 with reference TRBV2 and TRBJ2-7 gives the whole variable domain EPEVTQTPSHQVTQMGQEVILRCVPISNHLYFYWYRQILGQKVEFLVSFYNNEISEKSEIFDDQFSVERPDGSNFTLKIRSTKLEDSAMYFCASVVQARHEQYFGPGTRLTVT.

The V and J genes are TRBV4-1 and TRBJ1-1, with a weak D call TRBD1 (5 bases). With 4 bases removed from V and 7 bases from J, the gap between germline ends came to 16 bases. CDR1 is MGHRA and CDR2 is YSYEKL in the germline V gene. CDR3 length: 14 amino acids. CDR3 coding DNA: TGCGCCAGCAGCCGATCGACAGTTACTCTTGAAGCTTTCTTT. Translating it yields CASSRSTVTLEAFF.

This clone was seen more than once but under ten times. The V call is TRBV19, the J call TRBJ1-2; D unresolved. The germline gives CDR1 LNHDA, CDR2 SQIVND (reference sequence). The V end was cut by 3 bases, the J end by 5 bases, with 10 bases between. The CDR3 runs 13 residues. This CDR3 is CASSIEPGYGYTF. CDR3 nucleotides: TGTGCCAGTAGTATCGAGCCGGGGTATGGCTACACCTTC.

This clone was recorded a few times. This chain links TRBV5-1 with TRBJ2-1; D unresolved. V shed 2 bases and J shed 12 bases, with 12 bases lying between them. The CDR3 loop spans 12 amino acids. Germline CDR1 and CDR2: SGHRS and YFSETQ. DNA of the CDR3: TGCGCCAGCAGCTTTAACTCTCGCGGGCAGTTCTTC. It translates to CASSFNSRGQFF. Full variable domain (missing parts from reference TRBV5-1 and TRBJ2-1): KAGVTQTPRYLIKTRGQQVTLSCSPISGHRSVSWYQQTPGQGLQFLFEYFSETQRNKGNFPGRFSGRQFSNSRSEMNVSTLELGDSALYLCASSFNSRGQFFGPGTRLTVL.

This rearrangement joins TRBV30 to TRBJ1-1, with 9 bases aligning to TRBD1. The CDR3 runs 14 residues. Germline CDR1 is GTSNPN and CDR2 is SVGIG (reference sequence). V shed 5 bases and J 7 bases; nucleotides not matched to a gene: 11. The CDR3 DNA is TGTGCCTGGGCCTATATCGGGACAGGGAATGAAGCTTTCTTT. Amino acid sequence: CAWAYIGTGNEAFF. The variable domain in full, completed from reference TRBV30 and TRBJ1-1, reads SQTIHQWPATLVQPVGSPLSLECTVEGTSNPNLYWYRQAAGRGLQLLFYSVGIGQISSEVPQNLSASRPQDRQFILSSKKLLLSDSGFYLCAWAYIGTGNEAFFGQGTRLTVV.

This rearrangement joins TRBV5-6 to TRBJ1-2; 9 bases align to TRBD1. With 4 bases clipped from V and 7 bases from J, the junction kept 5 bases outside the gene matches. In germline, CDR1 is SGHDT, CDR2 YYEEEE. The CDR3 extends over 13 amino acids. CDR3 coding DNA: TGTGCCAGCAGCCGGGACAGGGTCAGTGGCTACACCTTC. Residues: CASSRDRVSGYTF.

The chain carries TRBV7-2 and TRBJ2-1; TRBD2 matches 9 bases. Losses at the gene ends were 1 base for V and 4 bases for J; bases not matched to a gene: 2. The CDR3 covers 15 residues. Germline-derived CDR1 and CDR2 are SGHTA and FQGNSA. The CDR3 sequence is CASSLGLAGYNEQFF. The CDR3 region has the DNA TGTGCCAGCAGCTTAGGGCTAGCGGGGTACAATGAGCAGTTCTTC.

The chain is built from TRBV15 and TRBJ2-7, with TRBD1 as a possible D gene (6 bases). This CDR3 is 17 amino acids long. V lost 4 bases and J lost 0, with 19 bases in between. Germline lookup yields CDR1 LNHNV and CDR2 YYDKDF (reference sequence). CDR3 sequence: CATSTPGESFFSYEQYF. CDR3 coding DNA: TGTGCCACCAGCACCCCAGGGGAAAGCTTCTTCTCCTACGAGCAGTACTTC.

The chain recombines TRBV12-5 with TRBJ2-4; 8 bases agree with TRBD1. CDR3 length: 13 residues. Germline V lookup: CDR1 LGHNT, CDR2 FRNRAP. The J segment lost 9 bases and the V segment lost 5 bases, leaving 6 bases of the junction unmatched. The DNA for the CDR3 is TGTGCTAGTGGTGCGGACAGGGTCGGCATTCAGTACTTC. Residues: CASGADRVGIQYF.

The gene calls are TRBV5-6 and TRBJ2-7, with 9 bases that match TRBD1. This CDR3 spans 16 amino acids. With V trimmed by 6 bases and J by 3 bases, 13 bases remained unmatched. Germline V gene data show CDR1 as SGHDT and CDR2 as YYEEEE. In DNA form, the CDR3 reads TGTGCCAGCAAAAGTGGCACCGGGACAGGGTTCTACGAGCAGTACTTC. It codes for CASKSGTGTGFYEQYF.

This clone was seen only once. The V call is TRBV9, the J call TRBJ2-2; D gene unclear. CDR1 is SGDLS and CDR2 is YYNGEE in the germline V gene. V lost 4 bases and J lost 3, with 13 bases in between. The CDR3 runs 15 residues. The CDR3 loop is CASSPPSQHTGELFF. As DNA, the CDR3 is TGTGCCAGCAGCCCACCGAGCCAACACACCGGGGAGCTGTTTTTT.

The genes are TRBV28 and TRBJ2-7, with 8 bases identical to TRBD2. V shed 3 bases and J 3 bases; nucleotides not matched to a gene: 10. From germline, CDR1 is MDHEN and CDR2 SYDVKM. The CDR3 runs to 16 residues. For the CDR3, the DNA is TGTGCCAGCAGTTTCACCGCCCCCAGCGGGGGCTACGAGCAGTACTTC. This gives the protein CASSFTAPSGGYEQYF. The whole variable domain, remainder taken from reference TRBV28 and TRBJ2-7, is DVKVTQSSRYLVKRTGEKVFLECVQDMDHENMFWYRQDPGLGLRLIYFSYDVKMKEKGDIPEGYSVSREKKERFSLILESASTNQTSMYLCASSFTAPSGGYEQYFGPGTRLTVT.